This is a list of T cell receptor beta chains from one sample in a study of identical twins. In TCRdb, the 5' RACE reads were re-called with MiXCR into one record per CDR3 protein. This table holds roughly 1,500,000 distinct CDR3 sequences, roughly a third found once. Sequenced: cord blood. The source is a newborn girl in good health. CDR3s include the opening cysteine and the closing phenylalanine or tryptophan. A D gene is named only where the DNA matches it firmly. Part of the rows lack a size; the others show once, few, many or a class for expanded clones.

CSPRTSGDNEQYF | TGCAGCCCAAGGACTAGCGGTGACAATGAGCAGTACTTC | TRBV20-1 | . | TRBJ2-7 | TRBD2
CSARWTGGGYTF | TGCAGTGCTAGATGGACAGGGGGTGGCTACACCTTC | TRBV20-1 | . | TRBJ1-2 | TRBD1
CASSHVQGGNEQYF | TGTGCCAGCAGCCACGTCCAAGGTGGTAATGAGCAGTACTTC | TRBV3-1 | . | TRBJ2-5 | .
CASSLVGSLSDTQYF | TGCGCCAGCAGCTTGGTCGGGAGTCTCTCAGATACGCAGTATTTT | TRBV5-1 | few | TRBJ2-3 | .
CSATGTSSYNEQFF | TGCAGCGCCACCGGGACTAGCTCCTACAATGAGCAGTTCTTC | TRBV29-1 | many | TRBJ2-1 | TRBD2
CASSPTVTLDGYTF | TGTGCCAGCAGCCCGACAGTTACCTTGGATGGCTACACCTTC | TRBV5-6 | . | TRBJ1-2 | .
CASSQDRRGGPHNEQFF | TGTGCCAGCAGCCAAGATCGGCGCGGGGGACCCCACAATGAGCAGTTCTTC | TRBV4-2 | few | TRBJ2-1 | TRBD2
CASSSIRDSTEAFF | TGCGCCAGCAGCTCAATTCGAGACAGCACTGAAGCTTTCTTT | TRBV5-1 | few | TRBJ1-1 | .
CASSAARGTDTQYF | TGTGCCAGCAGCGCGGCCAGGGGCACAGATACGCAGTATTTT | TRBV2 | . | TRBJ2-3 | .
CASRLTLNYGYTF | TGCGCCAGCAGATTGACCCTTAACTATGGCTACACCTTC | TRBV5-1 | few | TRBJ1-2 | .
CASSPPAGGPTHEQYF | TGTGCCAGCTCACCACCAGCGGGAGGGCCAACCCATGAGCAGTACTTC | TRBV18 | . | TRBJ2-5 | TRBD2
CASTHRGNEQFF | TGTGCCAGCACCCACAGGGGGAATGAGCAGTTCTTC | TRBV6-5 | once | TRBJ2-1 | TRBD1
CTSSSGSTDTQYF | TGTACCAGTAGTAGCGGGAGCACAGATACGCAGTATTTT | TRBV19 | . | TRBJ2-3 | TRBD2
CASSYIGAVQETQYF | TGTGCCAGCAGTTATATCGGTGCGGTGCAAGAGACCCAGTACTTC | TRBV6-2/TRBV6-3 | . | TRBJ2-5 | .
CASSQAPGAYEQYF | TGTGCCAGCAGCCAAGCCCCGGGCGCCTACGAGCAGTACTTC | TRBV3-1 | . | TRBJ2-7 | .
CASSANRMNTEAFF | TGTGCCAGCAGTGCGAACAGAATGAACACTGAAGCTTTCTTT | TRBV6-6 | few | TRBJ1-1 | .
CASSLVGHNTGELFF | TGCGCCAGCAGCTTGGTAGGCCACAACACCGGGGAGCTGTTTTTT | TRBV5-1 | . | TRBJ2-2 | .
CASSLSSGRVRDEQFF | TGTGCCAGCAGCCTTTCTAGCGGGAGAGTTAGGGATGAGCAGTTCTTC | TRBV7-2 | . | TRBJ2-1 | TRBD2
CASSQDSRGTPNYGYTF | TGTGCCAGCAGCCAAGATTCGAGGGGGACCCCTAACTATGGCTACACCTTC | TRBV4-2 | . | TRBJ1-2 | .
CASSQGEDRVNEQYF | TGCGCCAGCAGCCAAGGTGAGGACAGGGTCAATGAGCAGTACTTC | TRBV4-1 | . | TRBJ2-7 | TRBD1
CATLRGIGYGYTF | TGTGCCACCCTCCGAGGGATAGGCTATGGCTACACCTTC | TRBV10-3 | . | TRBJ1-2 | .
CASSADRAYGYTF | TGTGCCAGCAGTGCGGACAGGGCCTATGGCTACACCTTC | TRBV25-1 | . | TRBJ1-2 | TRBD1
CSASPGPGAADTQYF | TGCAGTGCTAGTCCTGGCCCGGGGGCGGCAGATACGCAGTATTTT | TRBV20-1 | . | TRBJ2-3 | .
CSVDLRLAGEQYF | TGCAGCGTTGATCTACGGCTAGCAGGCGAGCAGTACTTC | TRBV29-1 | many | TRBJ2-7 | .
CASSPQGAWGTDTQYF | TGTGCCAGCAGCCCACAGGGGGCGTGGGGCACAGATACGCAGTATTTT | TRBV12-3/TRBV12-4 | few | TRBJ2-3 | TRBD1
CASSRRGPSYNEQFF | TGTGCCAGTAGCCGACGGGGCCCCTCCTACAATGAGCAGTTCTTC | TRBV19 | . | TRBJ2-1 | .
CASSALTGKIYEQYF | TGTGCCAGCAGCGCCCTGACAGGGAAGATATACGAGCAGTACTTC | TRBV11-2 | few | TRBJ2-7 | TRBD1
CSAPLRASTDTQYF | TGCAGTGCTCCTTTGCGGGCTAGCACAGATACGCAGTATTTT | TRBV20-1 | few | TRBJ2-3 | .
CASSPTVFLYNEQFF | TGTGCCAGCAGTCCGACAGTTTTTCTCTACAATGAGCAGTTCTTC | TRBV27 | . | TRBJ2-1 | .
CASSLWRGSYNSPLHF | TGTGCCAGCAGTTTATGGAGGGGCTCCTATAATTCACCCCTCCACTTT | TRBV27 | once | TRBJ1-6 | .
CASSLESLRTAHGYTF | TGTGCCAGCAGCTTAGAATCACTCAGGACAGCCCATGGCTACACCTTC | TRBV7-9 | . | TRBJ1-2 | .
CASSPITSGSYNEQFF | TGTGCCAGCAGTCCGATAACTAGCGGGAGTTACAATGAGCAGTTCTTC | TRBV27 | few | TRBJ2-1 | TRBD2
CASTVLAGAGTDTQYF | TGTGCCAGCACCGTACTAGCGGGAGCGGGTACAGATACGCAGTATTTT | TRBV6-6 | . | TRBJ2-3 | TRBD2
CASREQYF | TGTGCCAGCAGAGAGCAGTACTTC | TRBV12-3/TRBV12-4 | many | TRBJ2-7 | .
CASSLSRGASCGYTF | TGTGCCAGCAGCTTGTCTCGGGGGGCGAGCTGTGGCTACACCTTC | TRBV5-5 | . | TRBJ1-2 | .
CSASKLAGRGYNEQFF | TGCAGTGCTAGTAAACTAGCGGGGAGGGGCTACAATGAGCAGTTCTTC | TRBV20-1 | . | TRBJ2-1 | TRBD2
CASSGGVAKNIRYF | TGTGCCAGCAGCGGAGGGGTAGCCAAAAACATTCGGTACTTC | TRBV7-2 | . | TRBJ2-4 | .
CASSWGDGNTEAFF | TGCGCCAGCAGCTGGGGGGACGGGAACACTGAAGCTTTCTTT | TRBV5-1 | . | TRBJ1-1 | .
CASSLVRVGNTIYF | TGTGCCAGCAGCTTGGTCAGGGTTGGAAACACCATATATTTT | TRBV5-5 | . | TRBJ1-3 | .
CATSDFSGRGETPYF | TGTGCCACCAGTGACTTTAGCGGGAGAGGAGAGACCCCGTACTTC | TRBV24-1 | . | TRBJ2-7 | TRBD2
CASSQKIARGIQETQYF | TGTGCCAGCAGCCAGAAAATAGCGAGGGGCATCCAAGAGACCCAGTACTTC | TRBV4-2 | once | TRBJ2-5 | .
CASSPLVLTTYEQYF | TGTGCCAGCAGCCCCTTAGTTTTGACCACCTACGAGCAGTACTTC | TRBV11-2 | . | TRBJ2-7 | .
CASSLMPLATNEKLFF | TGTGCCAGCAGCTTAATGCCGCTCGCCACTAATGAAAAACTGTTTTTT | TRBV7-2 | few | TRBJ1-4 | .
CSARPGLVKTQYF | TGCAGTGCTAGACCCGGACTAGTAAAGACCCAGTACTTC | TRBV20-1 | . | TRBJ2-5 | TRBD2
CASSFRRGSSYNSPLHF | TGTGCCAGCAGCTTTCGCAGGGGAAGCTCCTATAATTCACCCCTCCACTTT | TRBV3-1 | . | TRBJ1-6 | .
CATSEGGESSYNEQFF | TGTGCCACCAGTGAGGGGGGCGAAAGCTCCTACAATGAGCAGTTCTTC | TRBV24-1 | . | TRBJ2-1 | .
CASSVSGRAGDEQFF | TGTGCCAGCAGCGTCAGCGGGAGGGCCGGGGATGAGCAGTTCTTC | TRBV14 | few | TRBJ2-1 | TRBD2
CASSVGGAYTQYF | TGCGCCAGCAGTGTCGGAGGGGCTTATACGCAGTATTTT | TRBV10-2 | . | TRBJ2-3 | .
CTSSPKGWNNEQFF | TGTACCAGCAGCCCCAAGGGATGGAACAATGAGCAGTTCTTC | TRBV7-2 | . | TRBJ2-1 | .
CSANVGRGYNEQFF | TGCAGTGCTAACGTCGGTAGGGGCTACAATGAGCAGTTCTTC | TRBV20-1 | . | TRBJ2-1 | .
CASSEEAGVGADTQYF | TGTGCCAGCAGTGAAGAAGCGGGAGTAGGCGCAGATACGCAGTATTTT | TRBV2 | many | TRBJ2-3 | TRBD2
CASSQASPGELFF | TGTGCCAGCAGCCAAGCAAGTCCCGGGGAGCTGTTTTTT | TRBV3-1 | . | TRBJ2-2 | .
CASSYADRGGYGYTF | TGTGCCAGCAGTTACGCCGACAGGGGAGGCTATGGCTACACCTTC | TRBV6-6 | few | TRBJ1-2 | TRBD1